This T cell receptor beta chain is from a study of neurological immune-mediated disorders. Study-level findings and limits: Multiple sclerosis, the disease with the least TCR clonal expansion, fell below healthy controls, whereas HTLV-1-associated myelopathy showed the most.

This CDR3 spans 14 amino acids. CDR1 SGHDT and CDR2 YYEEEE come from the germline V gene. Time point denoted: longitudinal time-point 3. Comments on this clonotype: Its cognate antigen is unknown. The germline gene is not matched at one end of the junction; a read error may be the cause.

The cDNA was produced through 5'RACE with 10-nucleotide random UMIs. MiXCR was run by TCRdb on the 5' RACE reads, yielding one entry per CDR3 protein. This sample has about 45,000 distinct CDR3 sequences, with roughly 14% found just once. This TCR came from a man aged 25 to 45 in good health. The chain combines TRBV5-6 with TRBJ2-3, with unresolved D. The sequenced sample consisted of PBMCs. The CDR3 DNA is TGTACCAGCAGCTCCCTGGTGAGCACAGATACGCAGTATTTT. Translation: CTSSSLVSTDTQYF.